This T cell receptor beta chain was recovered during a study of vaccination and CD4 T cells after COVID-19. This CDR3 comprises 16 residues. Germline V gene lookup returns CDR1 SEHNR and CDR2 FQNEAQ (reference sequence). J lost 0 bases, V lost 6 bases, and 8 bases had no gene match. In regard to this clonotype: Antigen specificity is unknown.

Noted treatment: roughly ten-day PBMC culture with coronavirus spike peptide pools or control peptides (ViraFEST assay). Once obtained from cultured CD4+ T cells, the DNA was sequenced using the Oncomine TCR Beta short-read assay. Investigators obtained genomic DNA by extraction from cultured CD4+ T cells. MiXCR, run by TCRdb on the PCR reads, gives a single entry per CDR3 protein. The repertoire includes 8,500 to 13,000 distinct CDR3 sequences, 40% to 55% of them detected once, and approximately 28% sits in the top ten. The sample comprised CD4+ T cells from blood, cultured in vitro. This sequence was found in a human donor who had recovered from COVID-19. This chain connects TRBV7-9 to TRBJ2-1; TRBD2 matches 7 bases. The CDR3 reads CASRDHRDYSYNEQFF. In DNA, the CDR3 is TGTGCCAGCAGGGACCACCGGGACTACTCCTACAATGAGCAGTTCTTC.